This T cell receptor (beta chain) is drawn from a study of blood T cell repertoires in COVID-19. Recovered status in Cohort 3 required two negative PCRs, clearance, or symptom resolution. CDR3 size: 14 residues. Unmatched junction bases numbered 2, after V lost 0 bases and J lost 6 bases. CDR1 is LGHNA, CDR2 YNFKEQ, per germline. In its sample, this clone was seen a few times. Per the authors' pipeline: Reference gene primer amplification in the assay estimated nucleated cell counts. TCRdb keeps only in-frame clones here, not all; method: immunoSEQ multiplex PCR. V and J calls and clone size are given by that table; D and trimming were obtained from the DNA. The repertoire consists of approximately 220,000 clones, with 80% to 90% occurring once and the leading ten covering about 1.3%.

The specimen was PBMCs or T cells enriched from blood (not recorded which). The receptor's source is a man aged 25 to 45 who had recovered from COVID-19. The chain combines TRBV4-2 with TRBJ1-2; 9 nucleotides line up with TRBD1. CDR3 nucleotide sequence: TGTGCCAGCAGCCAAGATCGACAGGGGGATGGCTACACCTTC. It encodes CASSQDRQGDGYTF.